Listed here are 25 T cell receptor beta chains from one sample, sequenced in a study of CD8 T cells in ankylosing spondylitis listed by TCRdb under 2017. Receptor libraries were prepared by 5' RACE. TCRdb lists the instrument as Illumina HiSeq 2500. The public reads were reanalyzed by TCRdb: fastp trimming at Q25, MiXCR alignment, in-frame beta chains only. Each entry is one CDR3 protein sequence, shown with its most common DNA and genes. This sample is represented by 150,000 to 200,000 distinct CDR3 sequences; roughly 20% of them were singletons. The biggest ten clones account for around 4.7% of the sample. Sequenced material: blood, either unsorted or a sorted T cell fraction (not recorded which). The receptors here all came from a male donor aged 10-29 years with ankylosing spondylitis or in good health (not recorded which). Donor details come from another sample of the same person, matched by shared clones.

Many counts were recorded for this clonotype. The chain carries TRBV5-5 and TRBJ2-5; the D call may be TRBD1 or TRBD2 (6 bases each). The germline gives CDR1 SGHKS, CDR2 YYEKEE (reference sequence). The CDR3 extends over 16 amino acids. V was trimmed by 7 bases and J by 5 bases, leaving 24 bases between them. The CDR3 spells CASLLGPGGGGETQYF. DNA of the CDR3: TGTGCCAGCCTTTTGGGTCCCGGCGGAGGGGGGGAGACCCAGTACTTC.

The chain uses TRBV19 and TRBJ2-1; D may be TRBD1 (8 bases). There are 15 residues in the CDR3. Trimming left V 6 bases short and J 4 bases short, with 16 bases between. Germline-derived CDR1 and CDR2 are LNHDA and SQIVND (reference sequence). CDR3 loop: CASSLTGEGYNEQFF. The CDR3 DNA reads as TGTGCCAGTAGCCTGACAGGGGAGGGGTACAATGAGCAGTTCTTC.

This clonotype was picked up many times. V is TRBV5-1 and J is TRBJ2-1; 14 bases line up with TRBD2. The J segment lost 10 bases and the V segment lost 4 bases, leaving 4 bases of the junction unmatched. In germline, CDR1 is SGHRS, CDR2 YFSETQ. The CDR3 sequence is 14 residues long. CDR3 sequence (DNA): TGCGCCAGCAGCCAGACTAGCGGGAGGGGAGAGCAGTTCTTC. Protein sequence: CASSQTSGRGEQFF. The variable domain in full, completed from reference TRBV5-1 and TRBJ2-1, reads KAGVTQTPRYLIKTRGQQVTLSCSPISGHRSVSWYQQTPGQGLQFLFEYFSETQRNKGNFPGRFSGRQFSNSRSEMNVSTLELGDSALYLCASSQTSGRGEQFFGPGTRLTVL.

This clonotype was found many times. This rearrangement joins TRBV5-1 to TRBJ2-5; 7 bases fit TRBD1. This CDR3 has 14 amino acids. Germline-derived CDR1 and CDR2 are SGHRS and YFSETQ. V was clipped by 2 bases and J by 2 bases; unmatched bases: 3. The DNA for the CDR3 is TGCGCCAGCAGCTTAGAGACAGGGCAAGAGACCCAGTACTTC. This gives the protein CASSLETGQETQYF.

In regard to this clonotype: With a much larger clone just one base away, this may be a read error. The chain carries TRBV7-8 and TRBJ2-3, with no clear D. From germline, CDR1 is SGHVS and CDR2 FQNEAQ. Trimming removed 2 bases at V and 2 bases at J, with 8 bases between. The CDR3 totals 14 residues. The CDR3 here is CASSLLGNTDTQYF. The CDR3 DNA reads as TGTGCCAGCAGCTTACTGGGGAACACAGATACGCAGTATTTT.

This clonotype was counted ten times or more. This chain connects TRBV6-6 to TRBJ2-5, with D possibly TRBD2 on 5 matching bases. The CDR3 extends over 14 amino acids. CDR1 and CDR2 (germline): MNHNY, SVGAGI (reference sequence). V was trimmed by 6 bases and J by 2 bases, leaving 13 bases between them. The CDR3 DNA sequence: TGTGCCAGCAGGAGGAGGACGGAACAAGAGACCCAGTACTTC. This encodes CASRRRTEQETQYF.

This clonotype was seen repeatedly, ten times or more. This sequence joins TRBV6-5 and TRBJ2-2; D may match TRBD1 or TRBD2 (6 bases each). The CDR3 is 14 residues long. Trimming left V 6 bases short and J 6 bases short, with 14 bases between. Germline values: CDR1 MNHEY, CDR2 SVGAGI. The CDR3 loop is CASSRGGPAGELFF. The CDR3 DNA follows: TGTGCCAGCAGCCGAGGGGGGCCCGCCGGGGAGCTGTTTTTT.

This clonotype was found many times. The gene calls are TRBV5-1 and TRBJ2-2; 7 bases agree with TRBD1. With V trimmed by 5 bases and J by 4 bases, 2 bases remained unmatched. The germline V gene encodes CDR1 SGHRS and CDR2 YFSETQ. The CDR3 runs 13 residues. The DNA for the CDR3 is TGCGCCAGCAGTGGGACAGTCACCGGGGAGCTGTTTTTT. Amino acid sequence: CASSGTVTGELFF.

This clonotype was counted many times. The CDR3 region is CASSLLDVETQYF. CDR3 coding DNA: TGTGCCAGCAGTTTACTGGACGTGGAGACCCAGTACTTC. This chain uses TRBV12-3 or TRBV12-4 with TRBJ2-5; no reliable D call. Trimming pared 2 bases from V and 5 bases from J, leaving 9 bases between. The CDR3 loop spans 13 amino acids.

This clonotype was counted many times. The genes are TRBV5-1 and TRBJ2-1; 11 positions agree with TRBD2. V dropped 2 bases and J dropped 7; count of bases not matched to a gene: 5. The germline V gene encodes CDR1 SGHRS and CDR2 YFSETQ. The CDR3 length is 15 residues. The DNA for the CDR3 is TGCGCCAGCAGCTTTCTAGCGGGAGGAATGAATGAGCAGTTCTTC. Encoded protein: CASSFLAGGMNEQFF.

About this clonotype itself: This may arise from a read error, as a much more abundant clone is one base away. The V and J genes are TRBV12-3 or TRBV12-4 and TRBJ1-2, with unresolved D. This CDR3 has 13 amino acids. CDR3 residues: CASSLTRVYGYPF. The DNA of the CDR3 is TGTGCCAGCAGTTTAACACGGGTCTATGGCTACCCCTTC.

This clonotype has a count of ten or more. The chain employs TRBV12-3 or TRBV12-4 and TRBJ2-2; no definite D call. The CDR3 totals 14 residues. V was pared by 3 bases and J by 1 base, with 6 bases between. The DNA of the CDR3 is TGTGCCAGCAGTTTTCTCGGGAACACCGGGGAGCTGTTTTTT. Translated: CASSFLGNTGELFF.

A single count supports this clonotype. The CDR3 DNA reads TGCGCCAGCAGCCAAGCCAGGGCCGGCGGGGAGCTGTTTTTT. It codes for CASSQARAGGELFF. This chain uses TRBV4-3 with TRBJ2-2, with a possible D match to TRBD1 (5 bases). Germline lookup yields CDR1 LGHNA and CDR2 YSLEER. The CDR3 spans 14 residues. Trimming took 1 base from V and 7 from J, leaving 10 bases between them.

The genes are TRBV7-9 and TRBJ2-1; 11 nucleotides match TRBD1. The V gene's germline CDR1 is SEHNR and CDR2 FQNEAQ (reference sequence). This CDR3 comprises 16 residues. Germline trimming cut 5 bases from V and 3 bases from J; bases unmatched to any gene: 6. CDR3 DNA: TGTGCCAGCAGCCTCCTGGGGACAGGGGGCTACAATGAGCAGTTCTTC. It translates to CASSLLGTGGYNEQFF.

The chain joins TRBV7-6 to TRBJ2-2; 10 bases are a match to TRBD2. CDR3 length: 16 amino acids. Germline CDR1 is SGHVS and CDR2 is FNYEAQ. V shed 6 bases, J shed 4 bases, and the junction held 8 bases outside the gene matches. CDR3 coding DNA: TGTGCCAGCAGAGACAGAAGCGGGAGGGGCACCGGGGAGCTGTTTTTT. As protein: CASRDRSGRGTGELFF.

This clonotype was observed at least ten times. In DNA, the CDR3 is TGCAGTGCTAGAGATACAGGGGACGGCGAGCAGTACGTC. This codes for CSARDTGDGEQYV. The chain couples TRBV20-1 to TRBJ2-7, with 7 positions matching TRBD1. In germline, CDR1 is DFQATT, CDR2 SNEGSKA (reference sequence). Trimming took 0 bases from V and 6 from J; bases not matched to a gene: 5. CDR3 size: 13 residues.

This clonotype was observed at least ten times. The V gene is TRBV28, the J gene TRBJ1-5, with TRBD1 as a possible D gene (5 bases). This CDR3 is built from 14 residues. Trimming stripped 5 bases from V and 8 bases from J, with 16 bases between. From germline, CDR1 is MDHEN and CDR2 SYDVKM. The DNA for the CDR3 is TGTGCCAGCAGTCCAACTGAAGTCAGGGAGCCCCAGCATTTT. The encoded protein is CASSPTEVREPQHF.

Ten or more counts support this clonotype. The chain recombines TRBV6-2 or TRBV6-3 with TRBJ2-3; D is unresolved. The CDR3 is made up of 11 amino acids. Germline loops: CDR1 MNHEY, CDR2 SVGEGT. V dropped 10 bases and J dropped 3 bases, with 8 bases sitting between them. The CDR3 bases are TGTGCCACCAGCCCTACAGATACGCAGTATTTT. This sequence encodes CATSPTDTQYF.

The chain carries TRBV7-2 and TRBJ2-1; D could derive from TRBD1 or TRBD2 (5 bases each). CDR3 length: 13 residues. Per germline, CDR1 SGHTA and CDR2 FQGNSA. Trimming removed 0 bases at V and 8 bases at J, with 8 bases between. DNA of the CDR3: TGTGCCAGCAGCTTAGCGCCGGGGCATGAGCAGTTCTTC. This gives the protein CASSLAPGHEQFF.

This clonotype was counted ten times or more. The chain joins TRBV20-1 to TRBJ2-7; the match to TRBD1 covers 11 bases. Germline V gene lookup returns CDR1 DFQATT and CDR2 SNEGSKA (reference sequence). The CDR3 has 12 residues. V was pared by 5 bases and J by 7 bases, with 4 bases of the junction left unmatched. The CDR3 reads CSARTGGREQYF. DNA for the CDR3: TGCAGTGCTCGGACAGGGGGCAGGGAGCAGTACTTC.

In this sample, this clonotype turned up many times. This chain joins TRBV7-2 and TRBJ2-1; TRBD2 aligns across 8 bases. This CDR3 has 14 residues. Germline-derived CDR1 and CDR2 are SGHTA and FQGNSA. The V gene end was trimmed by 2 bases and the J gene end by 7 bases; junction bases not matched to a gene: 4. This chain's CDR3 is CASSLRGLGNEQFF. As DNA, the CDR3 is TGTGCCAGCAGCTTAAGGGGACTAGGGAATGAGCAGTTCTTC.

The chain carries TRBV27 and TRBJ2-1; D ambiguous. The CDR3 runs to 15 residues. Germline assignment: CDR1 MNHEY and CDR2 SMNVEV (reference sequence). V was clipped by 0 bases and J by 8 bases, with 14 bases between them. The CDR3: CASSLSIRSNHEQFF. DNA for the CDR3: TGTGCCAGCAGTTTATCGATCCGCAGTAACCATGAGCAGTTCTTC.

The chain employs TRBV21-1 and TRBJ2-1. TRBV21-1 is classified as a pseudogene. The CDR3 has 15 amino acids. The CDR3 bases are TGTGCCAGCAGCCGCCAGAATGGATCCTACAATGAGCAGTTCTTC. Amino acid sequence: CASSRQNGSYNEQFF.

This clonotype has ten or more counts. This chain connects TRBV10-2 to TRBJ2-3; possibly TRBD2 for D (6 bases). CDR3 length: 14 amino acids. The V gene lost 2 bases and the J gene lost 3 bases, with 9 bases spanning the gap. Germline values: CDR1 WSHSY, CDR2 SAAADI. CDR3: CASSEAGMTDTQYF. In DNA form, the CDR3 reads TGCGCCAGCAGTGAGGCGGGGATGACAGATACGCAGTATTTT.

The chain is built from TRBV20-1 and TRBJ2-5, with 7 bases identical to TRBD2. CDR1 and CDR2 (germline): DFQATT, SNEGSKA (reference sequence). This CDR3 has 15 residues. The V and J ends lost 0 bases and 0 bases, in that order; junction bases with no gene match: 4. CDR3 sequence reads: CSARDWLADQETQYF. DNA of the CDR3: TGCAGTGCTAGAGATTGGCTAGCGGACCAAGAGACCCAGTACTTC.